A single sample is the source of the 5 T cell receptor beta chains below, sequenced in a study of T cell changes during pregnancy in multiple sclerosis. Libraries were prepared by immunoSEQ multiplex PCR; TCRdb keeps only in-frame clonotypes and omits some of them. In the table there are 42,000 or so clones, about 94% of which are singletons. Source: CD8+ T cells from peripheral blood mononuclear cells, taken in the third trimester of pregnancy. Source of these receptors: a female donor with multiple sclerosis, enrolled in a pregnancy study.

This clone came up a few times. This chain connects TRBV28 to TRBJ1-2, with 7 bases aligning to TRBD1. Germline V lookup: CDR1 MDHEN, CDR2 SYDVKM. V gave up 6 bases and J gave up 4 bases; unmatched junction bases: 11. This CDR3 region has 15 residues. CDR3 residues: CASRPGQDRLYGYTF. In DNA, the CDR3 is TGTGCCAGCAGACCCGGACAGGATAGACTCTATGGCTACACCTTC.

The rearrangement links TRBV23-1 to TRBJ2-7, with a possible D match to TRBD1 (6 bases). TRBV23-1 is given ORF status, its function remaining uncertain. The CDR3 has 21 residues. The V and J ends lost 11 bases and 2 bases respectively, with 40 bases between them. CDR3 region: CAVKTRQEARPIGFGAYEQYF. CDR3 in DNA: TGCGCCGTGAAAACACGACAGGAGGCCCGCCCAATCGGATTCGGGGCCTACGAGCAGTACTTC.

This clone has just one count. This chain uses TRBV27 with TRBJ1-1; D remains ambiguous. The V gene's germline CDR1 is MNHEY and CDR2 SMNVEV (reference sequence). Trimming stripped 4 bases from V and 5 bases from J, with 11 bases between. The CDR3 consists of 13 residues. CDR3 DNA: TGTGCCAGCAGTTCAGGATCGGGGACTGAAGCTTTCTTT. Its translation: CASSSGSGTEAFF.

This chain uses TRBV27 with TRBJ2-7; 9 bases agree with TRBD1. Trimming cost V 5 bases and J 4 bases; bases outside gene matches: 6. Germline V gene sequence: CDR1 MNHEY, CDR2 SMNVEV (reference sequence). The CDR3 is 14 residues long. The CDR3 reads CASSLGTGMYEQYF. CDR3 coding DNA: TGTGCCAGCAGTCTCGGGACAGGGATGTACGAGCAGTACTTC.

The chain joins TRBV28 to TRBJ2-5, with D possibly matching TRBD1 (5 bases). V dropped 5 bases and J dropped 5 bases, with 15 bases sitting between them. CDR3 length: 14 residues. Germline V gene data show CDR1 as MDHEN and CDR2 as SYDVKM. CDR3 protein: CASSRVRDRETQYF. The CDR3 DNA follows: TGTGCCAGCAGTCGGGTCAGGGATCGCGAGACCCAGTACTTC.